Each of the 28 T cell receptor beta chains below was sequenced from the same sample in a study of CD8 T cells in Susac syndrome. Random hexamers primed reverse transcription of 0.5 to 1 ug RNA. MiXCR was run by TCRdb on the immunoSEQ multiplex PCR reads, yielding one entry per CDR3 protein. The sample includes 70,000 to 100,000 distinct CDR3 sequences, around 96% of them seen just once. The sequenced sample was CD8+ T cells from PBMCs. The source of these receptors is a human donor with Susac syndrome.

The chain is built from TRBV11-2 and TRBJ1-1, with 9 bases lining up with TRBD1. CDR3 length: 14 residues. The V and J ends lost 6 bases and 11 bases, in that order; junction bases with no gene match: 13. Germline V gene lookup returns CDR1 SGHAT and CDR2 FQNNGV. The CDR3 nucleotides are TGTGCCAGCAGGTCACTGGTCCGGACAGGGGAGGCTTTCTTT. It encodes CASRSLVRTGEAFF.

The rearrangement joins TRBV20-1 to TRBJ1-5, with a weak D call TRBD1 (6 bases). Germline CDR1 DFQATT, CDR2 SNEGSKA (reference sequence). This CDR3 is 14 amino acids long. Trimming took 6 bases from V and 6 from J, leaving 18 bases between them. The CDR3 region has the DNA TGCAGTGCCGGGGGGCAGGGCCTGGTTCAGCCCCAGCATTTT. This translates into CSAGGQGLVQPQHF.

V gene TRBV5-1 combines with J gene TRBJ2-3; TRBD2 is a possible D gene (5 bases). Trimming removed 3 bases from V and 0 bases from J, with 14 bases in between. The CDR3 has 16 residues. From germline, CDR1 is SGHRS and CDR2 YFSETQ. CDR3 sequence: CASSSGGGPSTDTQYF. CDR3 bases: TGCGCCAGCAGCTCTGGAGGCGGACCGAGCACAGATACGCAGTATTTT.

V gene TRBV28 combines with J gene TRBJ2-1; D remains ambiguous. V lost 7 bases, J lost 8 bases, and 9 bases lay in between. The CDR3 covers 11 residues. Germline CDR1 MDHEN, CDR2 SYDVKM. CDR3 residues: CASTPGHEQFF. DNA of the CDR3: TGTGCCAGCACCCCGGGTCATGAGCAGTTCTTC.

The CDR3 loop is CASSLPGTGETQYF. The CDR3 DNA follows: TGTGCCAGCAGTTTACCGGGAACCGGAGAGACCCAGTACTTC. The chain joins TRBV27 to TRBJ2-5; TRBD2 might be the D (5 bases). This CDR3 is 14 amino acids long. Germline V gene sequence: CDR1 MNHEY, CDR2 SMNVEV (reference sequence). Trimming left V 2 bases short and J 4 bases short, with 11 bases between.

The chain employs TRBV20-1 and TRBJ1-2, with D possibly being TRBD1 (5 bases). The CDR3 loop spans 13 amino acids. Germline CDR1 is DFQATT and CDR2 is SNEGSKA (reference sequence). Trimming left V 2 bases short and J 8 bases short, with 15 bases between. CDR3: CSARWQGIGGYTF. CDR3 bases: TGCAGTGCTAGATGGCAGGGCATCGGGGGCTACACCTTC.

The CDR3, as DNA: TGTGCCAGCAGCTTAGTAGGGGGCACGAACACTGAAGCTTTCTTT. It translates to CASSLVGGTNTEAFF. The rearrangement uses TRBV11-2 and TRBJ1-1, with 7 bases identical to TRBD1. Germline trimming cut 1 base from V and 1 base from J; bases unmatched to any gene: 3. Germline values: CDR1 SGHAT, CDR2 FQNNGV. The CDR3 contains 15 residues.

The CDR3 region has the DNA TGTGCCAGCAGCGTCCCGGGAAGCGAGCAGTACTTC. Encoded protein: CASSVPGSEQYF. The V and J genes are TRBV9 and TRBJ2-7; D possibly corresponds to TRBD2 (5 bases). CDR1 is SGDLS and CDR2 is YYNGEE in the germline V gene. V lost 2 bases and J lost 6, with 9 bases in between. The CDR3 is made up of 12 amino acids.

The chain recombines TRBV4-3 with TRBJ1-1; D gene uncertain. Looked up from germline, CDR1 is LGHNA and CDR2 is YSLEER. The CDR3 totals 16 residues. V lost 1 base to trimming and J lost 1 base, with 13 bases between them. CDR3 loop: CASSQGRSPGNTEAFF. DNA for the CDR3: TGCGCCAGCAGCCAAGGCAGGTCCCCAGGGAACACTGAAGCTTTCTTT.

V usage is TRBV15 and J usage is TRBJ1-2, with D possibly TRBD1 on 6 matching bases. CDR3 size: 12 residues. Germline V gene sequence: CDR1 LNHNV, CDR2 YYDKDF (reference sequence). V was cut by 3 bases and J by 10 bases, with 12 bases left in between. CDR3 in amino acids: CATSRAQGDYTF. CDR3 nucleotide sequence: TGTGCCACCAGCAGGGCACAGGGAGACTACACCTTC.

J is TRBJ1-1 and V is TRBV4-3; D not resolved. CDR3 length: 16 amino acids. Looked up from germline, CDR1 is LGHNA and CDR2 is YSLEER. With 1 base removed from V and 1 base from J, the gap between germline ends came to 13 bases. The CDR3: CASSQARVGGNTEAFF. The CDR3 region has the DNA TGCGCCAGCAGCCAAGCGAGGGTTGGAGGGAACACTGAAGCTTTCTTT.

The V gene is TRBV5-6, the J gene TRBJ2-5, with D uncertain. The CDR3 loop spans 13 amino acids. Trimming removed 3 bases at V and 4 bases at J, with 10 bases between. CDR1 and CDR2 from the germline V gene are SGHDT and YYEEEE. The CDR3 region has the DNA TGTGCCAGCAGCTCCCCGCCCGTAGAGACCCAGTACTTC. Translating gives CASSSPPVETQYF.

The chain carries TRBV29-1 and TRBJ2-1; 7 bases line up with TRBD2. CDR1 and CDR2 from the germline V gene are SQVTM and ANQGSEA. The CDR3 loop spans 11 amino acids. Trimming at V came to 1 base and at J to 15 bases, leaving 6 bases not matched to a gene. CDR3 sequence (DNA): TGCAGCGTTGAAGTTGCGACTAGCCTGTTCTTC. This translates into CSVEVATSLFF.

V usage is TRBV19 and J usage is TRBJ2-4, with D perhaps TRBD1 (6 bases). The CDR3 has 14 amino acids. The germline V gene has CDR1 LNHDA and CDR2 SQIVND (reference sequence). Trimming left V 6 bases short and J 2 bases short, with 11 bases between. The CDR3 coding sequence is TGTGCCAGTAGCTACAGGGACCCCAAAAACATTCAGTACTTC. It encodes CASSYRDPKNIQYF.

This chain links TRBV6-5 with TRBJ1-2, with a weak D call TRBD1 (5 bases). Trimming shortened V by 10 bases and J by 6 bases, and 18 bases separated the two germline ends. Germline V CDR1 and CDR2: MNHEY, SVGAGI. This CDR3 region has 13 residues. CDR3 loop: CATRLGQGDGYTF. Written as DNA, the CDR3 is TGTGCCACCAGACTGGGGCAGGGTGATGGCTACACCTTC.

The CDR3, as DNA: TGTGCCAGCACCGTACAGGATTCCTACGAGCAGTACTTC. Residues: CASTVQDSYEQYF. The V and J genes are TRBV2 and TRBJ2-7, with a possible D match to TRBD1 (5 bases). Germline V CDR1 and CDR2: SNHLY, FYNNEI. The CDR3 is 13 residues long. V lost 7 bases and J lost 1, with 11 bases in between.

The J gene is TRBJ1-6, the V gene TRBV11-2; D not resolved. Per the germline V gene, CDR1 is SGHAT and CDR2 is FQNNGV. The CDR3 covers 13 residues. The germline V and J ends were trimmed by 5 bases and 7 bases, with 9 bases remaining between them. This CDR3 reads CASSDRTNSPLHF. The CDR3 bases are TGTGCCAGCAGCGATCGGACCAATTCACCCCTCCACTTT.

This clonotype was picked up one time. This chain joins TRBV6-1 and TRBJ2-3; 14 bases are shared with TRBD2. J gave up 6 bases and V 7 bases, and 12 bases lay outside the gene matches. Per the germline V gene, CDR1 is MNHNS and CDR2 is SASEGT. The CDR3 runs to 17 residues. The CDR3 here is CASNQGTSGGSWDTQYF. The CDR3 nucleotides read TGTGCCAGCAACCAGGGGACTAGCGGGGGCTCGTGGGATACGCAGTATTTT.

The chain employs TRBV30 and TRBJ1-1, with TRBD1 matching 11 bases. The CDR3 is made up of 14 amino acids. CDR1 GTSNPN and CDR2 SVGIG come from the germline V gene (reference sequence). Trimming removed 0 bases from V and 5 bases from J; junction bases left unmatched: 2. Here the CDR3 DNA reads TGTGCCTGGAGTGTTGGGACAGGGGGAACTGAAGCTTTCTTT. It translates to CAWSVGTGGTEAFF.

The chain employs TRBV4-2 and TRBJ2-3, with 8 bases aligning to TRBD2. The CDR3 is 16 amino acids. Trimming took 1 base from V and 1 from J; bases not matched to a gene: 4. Germline CDR1 and CDR2: LGHNA and YNFKEQ. This CDR3 is CASSQVERGRTDTQYF. DNA for the CDR3: TGTGCCAGCAGCCAAGTTGAGCGGGGGCGCACAGATACGCAGTATTTT.

The V gene is TRBV30, the J gene TRBJ1-5; TRBD1 might be the D (5 bases). V lost 2 bases and J lost 6, with 20 bases in between. Germline assignment: CDR1 GTSNPN and CDR2 SVGIG (reference sequence). This CDR3 comprises 16 residues. The CDR3 is CAWSRGGTGGAQPQHF. For the CDR3, the DNA is TGTGCCTGGAGTCGGGGGGGAACAGGAGGCGCTCAGCCCCAGCATTTT.

The chain has TRBV29-1 and TRBJ2-1; 8 bases are shared with TRBD2. CDR3 length: 14 residues. The germline V gene has CDR1 SQVTM and CDR2 ANQGSEA. V shed 6 bases, J shed 6 bases, and the junction held 10 bases outside the gene matches. CDR3 in DNA: TGCAGCGTACACCCGGGACTAGGTATCAATGAGCAGTTCTTC. Translating gives CSVHPGLGINEQFF.

The chain is built from TRBV5-1 and TRBJ1-2, with 7 positions matching TRBD1. CDR3 length: 15 residues. CDR1 is SGHRS, CDR2 YFSETQ, per germline. V lost 5 bases, J lost 0 bases, and 7 bases stayed unmatched. CDR3 in amino acids: CASSSGTDSNYGYTF. CDR3 coding DNA: TGCGCCAGCAGTTCCGGGACAGATTCTAACTATGGCTACACCTTC.

The chain employs TRBV7-3 and TRBJ2-1; 7 bases fit TRBD2. This CDR3 has 14 amino acids. The J segment lost 1 base and the V segment lost 6 bases, leaving 3 bases of the junction unmatched. Germline V gives CDR1 SGHTA, CDR2 FQGTGA. Written as DNA, the CDR3 is TGTGCCAGCAGTTCGGGGGGATCCTACAATGAGCAGTTCTTC. Encoded protein: CASSSGGSYNEQFF.

This clonotype occurred a few times. V gene TRBV7-2 combines with J gene TRBJ1-6; D remains ambiguous. V was pared by 5 bases and J by 8 bases, with 10 bases between. The germline CDR1 and CDR2 sequences are SGHTA and FQGNSA. This CDR3 contains 13 residues. The CDR3 reads CASSPSWDSPLHF. The CDR3 nucleotides are TGTGCCAGCAGCCCATCATGGGATTCACCCCTCCACTTT. Supplemented by reference TRBV7-2 and TRBJ1-6, the full variable domain reads GAGVSQSPSNKVTEKGKDVELRCDPISGHTALYWYRQSLGQGLEFLIYFQGNSAPDKSGLPSDRFSAERTGGSVSTLTIQRTQQEDSAVYLCASSPSWDSPLHFGNGTRLTVT.

This chain uses TRBV5-4 with TRBJ2-1; the match to TRBD2 covers 7 bases. The germline gives CDR1 SGHNT, CDR2 YYREEE (reference sequence). CDR3 length equals 17 residues. Trimming at V came to 4 bases and at J to 6 bases, leaving 16 bases not matched to a gene. The CDR3 spells CASSPRLLGGEGNEQFF. CDR3 bases: TGTGCCAGCAGCCCCCGACTACTGGGGGGGGAAGGCAATGAGCAGTTCTTC. The full variable domain, rest sourced from reference TRBV5-4 and TRBJ2-1, is ETGVTQSPTHLIKTRGQQVTLRCSSQSGHNTVSWYQQALGQGPQFIFQYYREEENGRGNFPPRFSGLQFPNYSSELNVNALELDDSALYLCASSPRLLGGEGNEQFFGPGTRLTVL.

This sequence joins TRBV6-2 or TRBV6-3 and TRBJ2-1; 14 nucleotides line up with TRBD2. Germline CDR1 is MNHEY and CDR2 is SVGEGT. With 4 bases clipped from V and 5 bases from J, the junction kept 10 bases outside the gene matches. The CDR3 covers 18 residues. CDR3 region: CASSLGLAGVRWDNEQFF. DNA for the CDR3: TGTGCCAGCAGTTTGGGACTAGCGGGGGTTCGGTGGGACAATGAGCAGTTCTTC.

This sequence joins TRBV4-1 and TRBJ1-1, with a possible D match to TRBD1 (5 bases). The CDR3 is 16 amino acids. CDR1 and CDR2 (germline): MGHRA, YSYEKL. Trimming took off 0 bases at V and 1 base at J, with 12 bases between the two ends. CDR3 residues: CASSQEEGAANTEAFF. DNA of the CDR3: TGCGCCAGCAGCCAAGAGGAAGGGGCTGCGAACACTGAAGCTTTCTTT.